These 18 T cell receptor beta chains were all obtained from the same sample, sequenced in a study of molecular identifiers for immune sequencing clone quantification. Each CDR3 protein gets one entry after TCRdb re-called the PCR reads with MiXCR. Found here are about half a million distinct CDR3 sequences, around 21% of them singletons; the top ten hold 0.65% to 0.95%. Sample: naive CD8+ T cells from blood, with Jurkat cell RNA spiked in. The subset here: FACS-sorted CD8+CD4-CCR7+CD45RA+ naive T cells. All receptors derive from a human donor in good health. Some libraries in this study had Jurkat cell RNA spiked in.

Worth noting for this clonotype: This clone may be a read error of a much larger clone one base away. This CDR3 fails to terminate in the conserved phenylalanine or tryptophan, so it likely reflects a read error. The CDR3 region has the DNA TGTGCCAGCAGAACAGGGTCTTTCGAGCAGTACCTC. The encoded protein is CASRTGSFEQYL. This sequence joins TRBV6-6 and TRBJ2-7, with D maybe TRBD1 (6 bases). Germline-derived CDR1 and CDR2 are MNHNY and SVGAGI (reference sequence). Trimming removed 6 bases at V and 6 bases at J, with 12 bases between. This CDR3 is built from 12 residues.

Turning to this clonotype: This may arise from a read error, as a much more abundant clone is one base away. The chain employs TRBV28 and TRBJ2-3; TRBD1 agrees at 10 bases. In germline, CDR1 is MDHEN, CDR2 SYDVKM. The CDR3 has 15 amino acids. The J segment lost 4 bases and the V segment lost 3 bases, leaving 4 bases of the junction unmatched. The CDR3 DNA is TGTGCCAGCAGTTTCGGGGACAGGGGCGCAGATACGCAGTATTTT. Protein: CASSFGDRGADTQYF.

Concerning this clonotype itself: With a much larger clone just one base away, this may be a read error. DNA for the CDR3: TGCAGTGCTAGAGGGTCAATGAACACTGAAGCTATCTTT. Translation gives CSARGSMNTEAIF. The chain employs TRBV20-1 and TRBJ1-1; D call uncertain. The germline gives CDR1 DFQATT, CDR2 SNEGSKA (reference sequence). The CDR3 spans 13 residues.

This clonotype came up many times. V and J are TRBV6-6 and TRBJ2-2, with no clear D. Trimming took off 6 bases at V and 1 base at J, with 15 bases between the two ends. The CDR3 length is 16 residues. Germline values: CDR1 MNHNY, CDR2 SVGAGI (reference sequence). In nucleotides, the CDR3 is TGTGCCAGCAGGCACAAGATGTGGCAGAACACCGGGGAGCTGTTTTTT. Translation: CASRHKMWQNTGELFF.

As to this clonotype: Since no conserved phenylalanine or tryptophan closes the CDR3, a read error is the likely cause. The V call is TRBV5-1, the J call TRBJ2-1; TRBD1 matches at 8 bases. CDR3 length equals 13 residues. J was trimmed by 6 bases and V by 4 bases; bases with no gene match: 3. Germline CDR1 and CDR2: SGHRS and YFSETQ. As DNA, the CDR3 is TGCGCCAGCAGCACCACAGGGGGCAATGAGCAGTTCCTC. This encodes CASSTTGGNEQFL.

On this clonotype itself: Its ends do not fully match the called genes, so a read error is possible. The genes are TRBV28 and TRBJ2-7, with no clear D. This CDR3 comprises 13 residues. The V gene's germline CDR1 is MDHEN and CDR2 SYDVKM. This chain's CDR3 is CASSFPEGYERYF. CDR3 coding DNA: TGTGCCAGCAGTTTCCCCGAAGGGTACGAGCGGTACTTC.

This clonotype has just a few counts. V gene TRBV27 combines with J gene TRBJ2-7, with a possible D match to TRBD2 (6 bases). V was trimmed by 4 bases and J by 0 bases, leaving 13 bases between them. Germline assignment: CDR1 MNHEY and CDR2 SMNVEV (reference sequence). The CDR3 contains 15 residues. The CDR3 DNA follows: TGTGCCAGCAGTTGGGCGGGACTGATCTCCTACGAGCAGTACTTC. Its translation is CASSWAGLISYEQYF.

This clonotype has a count of ten or more. The rearrangement links TRBV6-6 to TRBJ1-2, with D possibly being TRBD1 (6 bases). The CDR3 runs 15 residues. Germline lookup yields CDR1 MNHNY and CDR2 SVGAGI (reference sequence). V was cut by 5 bases and J by 4 bases, with 17 bases left in between. The chain's CDR3 is CASSSTEEGGYGYTF. CDR3 coding DNA: TGTGCCAGCAGTAGCACGGAGGAGGGGGGCTATGGCTACACCTTC.

This clonotype turned up a few times. This chain uses TRBV12-3 or TRBV12-4 with TRBJ2-2; D is unclear. This CDR3 is 15 amino acids long. Between the trimmed V and J ends, which lost 6 bases and 2 bases, there was a span of 13 bases. The CDR3 nucleotides are TGTGCCAGCAGCAGCACCAATCCAAACACCGGGGAGCTGTTTTTT. As protein: CASSSTNPNTGELFF.

This chain joins TRBV29-1 and TRBJ2-5; D ambiguous. Trimming shortened V by 7 bases and J by 0 bases, and 12 bases separated the two germline ends. This CDR3 has 13 residues. CDR1 and CDR2 from the germline V gene are SQVTM and ANQGSEA. CDR3 in amino acids: CSARARYQETQYF. The CDR3 DNA reads as TGCAGCGCCCGAGCACGGTACCAAGAGACCCAGTACTTC.

About this clonotype itself: A read error is possible here, since a much larger clone lies one base away. Here the CDR3 DNA reads TGTGCCTGGAGTGATCCCGGACTAGCGGGAGGGACCCAGTACTTC. Residues: CAWSDPGLAGGTQYF. V gene TRBV30 combines with J gene TRBJ2-5; TRBD2 agrees at 14 bases. This CDR3 spans 15 amino acids. The V and J ends lost 1 base and 7 bases, in that order; junction bases with no gene match: 5. Germline CDR1 GTSNPN, CDR2 SVGIG (reference sequence).

This clonotype has only a few counts. The chain recombines TRBV28 with TRBJ1-1, with no clear D. CDR1 is MDHEN and CDR2 is SYDVKM in the germline V gene. There are 14 residues in the CDR3. V dropped 5 bases and J dropped 1 base, with 11 bases sitting between them. CDR3: CASSPPDSNTEAFF. Written as DNA, the CDR3 is TGTGCCAGCAGTCCCCCTGACTCGAACACTGAAGCTTTCTTT.

The table lists this clonotype with a few counts. This chain joins TRBV4-2 and TRBJ1-4; no clear D. The V and J ends lost 0 bases and 4 bases respectively, with 9 bases between them. The CDR3 sequence is 15 residues long. Looked up from germline, CDR1 is LGHNA and CDR2 is YNFKEQ. The CDR3 DNA reads as TGTGCCAGCAGCCAAGATGAGGGTCTTAATGAAAAACTGTTTTTT. Translation: CASSQDEGLNEKLFF.

This clonotype was counted at least ten times. The rearrangement uses TRBV19 and TRBJ2-3; D is perhaps TRBD2 (5 bases). Trimming removed 3 bases from V and 2 bases from J, with 6 bases in between. Per the germline V gene, CDR1 is LNHDA and CDR2 is SQIVND (reference sequence). This CDR3 comprises 13 residues. Written as DNA, the CDR3 is TGTGCCAGTAGTATGCTAGCCACAGATACGCAGTATTTT. Translated: CASSMLATDTQYF.

This clonotype is a singleton in its sample. This chain connects TRBV7-9 to TRBJ1-1; no reliable D call. The germline CDR1 and CDR2 sequences are SEHNR and FQNEAQ (reference sequence). The CDR3 sequence is 14 residues long. V was shortened by 1 base and J by 1 base, with 7 bases between the two germline ends. CDR3 region: CASSLDAQNTEAFF. The DNA of the CDR3 is TGTGCCAGCAGCTTAGACGCTCAGAACACTGAAGCTTTCTTT.

The V call is TRBV20-1, the J call TRBJ2-7, with 8 bases fitting TRBD1. The CDR3 totals 14 residues. V lost 7 bases and J lost 7; bases outside the gene matches: 15. The germline CDR1 and CDR2 sequences are DFQATT and SNEGSKA (reference sequence). In nucleotides, the CDR3 is TGCAGTGACCACGCAGGGACAGGCCCGGGGGAGCAGTACTTC. Its protein product is CSDHAGTGPGEQYF.

CDR3 region: CASSLLSSSYNEQFF. The CDR3 DNA sequence: TGTGCCAGCAGCTTGCTCTCGAGCTCCTACAATGAGCAGTTCTTC. This chain links TRBV5-6 with TRBJ2-1; D not certain. Germline V gene lookup returns CDR1 SGHDT and CDR2 YYEEEE. The length of the CDR3 is 15 residues. With 1 base removed from V and 0 bases from J, the gap between germline ends came to 8 bases.

The gene calls are TRBV27 and TRBJ2-7; D is unclear. CDR3 size: 15 residues. CDR1 and CDR2 from the germline V gene are MNHEY and SMNVEV (reference sequence). Trimming removed 3 bases at V and 3 bases at J, with 15 bases between. For the CDR3, the DNA is TGTGCCAGCAGTTTTGCGAATAACCAGATCTACGAGCAGTACTTC. Protein sequence: CASSFANNQIYEQYF.